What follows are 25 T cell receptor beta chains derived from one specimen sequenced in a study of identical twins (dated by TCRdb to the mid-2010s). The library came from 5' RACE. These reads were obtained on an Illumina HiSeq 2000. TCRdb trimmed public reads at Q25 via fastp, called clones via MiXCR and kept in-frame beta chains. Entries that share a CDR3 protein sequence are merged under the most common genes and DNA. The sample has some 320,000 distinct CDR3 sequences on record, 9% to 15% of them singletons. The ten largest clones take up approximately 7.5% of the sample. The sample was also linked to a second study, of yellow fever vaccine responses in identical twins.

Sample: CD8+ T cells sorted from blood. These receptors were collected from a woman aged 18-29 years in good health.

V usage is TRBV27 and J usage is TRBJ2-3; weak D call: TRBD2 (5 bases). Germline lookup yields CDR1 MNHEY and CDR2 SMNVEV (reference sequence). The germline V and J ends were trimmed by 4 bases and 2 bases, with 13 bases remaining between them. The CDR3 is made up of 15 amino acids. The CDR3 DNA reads TGTGCCAGCAGTTCCACAGCGGTAGTCACAGATACGCAGTATTTT. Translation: CASSSTAVVTDTQYF.

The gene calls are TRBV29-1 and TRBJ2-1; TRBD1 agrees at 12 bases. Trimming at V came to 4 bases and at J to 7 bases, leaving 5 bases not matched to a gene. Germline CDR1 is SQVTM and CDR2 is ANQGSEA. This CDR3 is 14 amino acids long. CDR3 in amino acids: CSVGGTGGRNEQFF. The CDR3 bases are TGCAGCGTTGGGGGGACAGGGGGCCGGAATGAGCAGTTCTTC.

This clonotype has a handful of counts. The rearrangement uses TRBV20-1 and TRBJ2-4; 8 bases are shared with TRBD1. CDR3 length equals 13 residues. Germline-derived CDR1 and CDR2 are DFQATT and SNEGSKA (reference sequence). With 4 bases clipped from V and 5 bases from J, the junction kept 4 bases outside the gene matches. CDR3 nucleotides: TGCAGTGCTAATGGACAGGGCGAAAACATTCAGTACTTC. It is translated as CSANGQGENIQYF.

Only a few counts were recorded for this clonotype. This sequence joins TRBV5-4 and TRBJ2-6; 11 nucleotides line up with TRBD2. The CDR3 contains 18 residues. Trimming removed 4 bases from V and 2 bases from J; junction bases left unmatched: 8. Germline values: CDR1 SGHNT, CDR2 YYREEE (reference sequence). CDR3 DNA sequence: TGTGCCAGCAGCGGGGGACTAGCGGAGACCACTGGGGCCAACGTCCTGACTTTC. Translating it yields CASSGGLAETTGANVLTF.

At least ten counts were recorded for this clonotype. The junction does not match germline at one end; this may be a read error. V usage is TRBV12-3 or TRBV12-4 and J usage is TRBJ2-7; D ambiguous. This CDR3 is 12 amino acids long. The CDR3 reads CASSLGNYEQYF. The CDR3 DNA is TGCGCCAGCAGCTTGGGCAACTACGAGCAGTACTTC.

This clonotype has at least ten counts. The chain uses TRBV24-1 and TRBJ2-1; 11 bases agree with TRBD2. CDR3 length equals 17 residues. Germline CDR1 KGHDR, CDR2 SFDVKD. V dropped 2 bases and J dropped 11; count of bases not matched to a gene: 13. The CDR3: CATSDWGPTSGKRKQFF. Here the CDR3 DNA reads TGTGCCACCAGTGATTGGGGACCGACTAGCGGGAAAAGGAAGCAGTTCTTC.

CDR3 bases: TGTGCCAGCAGCTCCCCACCCGACAGGGCCAGCTCCTACGAGCAGTACTTC. It encodes CASSSPPDRASSYEQYF. This chain joins TRBV13 and TRBJ2-7; 7 nucleotides align to TRBD1. The germline V gene has CDR1 PRHDT and CDR2 FYEKMQ (reference sequence). The V gene end was trimmed by 4 bases and the J gene end by 0 bases; junction bases not matched to a gene: 12. This CDR3 region has 17 residues.

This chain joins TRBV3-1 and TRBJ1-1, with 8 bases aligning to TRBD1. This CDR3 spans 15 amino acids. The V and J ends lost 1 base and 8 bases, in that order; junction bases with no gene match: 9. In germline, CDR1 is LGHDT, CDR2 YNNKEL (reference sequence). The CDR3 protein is CASSQAQGARREAFF. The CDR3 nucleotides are TGTGCCAGCAGCCAAGCTCAGGGGGCCCGGCGGGAAGCTTTCTTT. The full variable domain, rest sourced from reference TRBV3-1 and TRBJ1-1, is DTAVSQTPKYLVTQMGNDKSIKCEQNLGHDTMYWYKQDSKKFLKIMFSYNNKELIINETVPNRFSPKSPDKAHLNLHINSLELGDSAVYFCASSQAQGARREAFFGQGTRLTVV.

The CDR3 DNA is TGTGCCATCAGTCCTGAGTCGGATAGTCCTAACTATGGCTACACCTTC. Translating it yields CAISPESDSPNYGYTF. The V gene is TRBV10-3, the J gene TRBJ1-2, with no clear D. Germline assignment: CDR1 ENHRY and CDR2 SYGVKD. The germline V and J ends were trimmed by 5 bases and 0 bases, with 16 bases remaining between them. There are 16 residues in the CDR3.

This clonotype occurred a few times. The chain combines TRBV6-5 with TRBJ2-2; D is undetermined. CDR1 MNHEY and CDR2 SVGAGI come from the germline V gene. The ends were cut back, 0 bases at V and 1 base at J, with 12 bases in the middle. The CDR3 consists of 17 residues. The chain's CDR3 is CASSYSILPENTGELFF. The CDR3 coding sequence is TGTGCCAGCAGTTACTCGATTCTGCCGGAGAACACCGGGGAGCTGTTTTTT.

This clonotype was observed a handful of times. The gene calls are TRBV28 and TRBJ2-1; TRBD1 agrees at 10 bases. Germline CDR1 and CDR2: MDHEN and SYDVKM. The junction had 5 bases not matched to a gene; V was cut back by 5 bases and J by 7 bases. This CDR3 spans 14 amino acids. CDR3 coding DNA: TGTGCCAGCAGTGTGGACAGGGGGAGGAATGAGCAGTTCTTC. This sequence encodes CASSVDRGRNEQFF. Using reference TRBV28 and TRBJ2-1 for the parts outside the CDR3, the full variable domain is DVKVTQSSRYLVKRTGEKVFLECVQDMDHENMFWYRQDPGLGLRLIYFSYDVKMKEKGDIPEGYSVSREKKERFSLILESASTNQTSMYLCASSVDRGRNEQFFGPGTRLTVL.

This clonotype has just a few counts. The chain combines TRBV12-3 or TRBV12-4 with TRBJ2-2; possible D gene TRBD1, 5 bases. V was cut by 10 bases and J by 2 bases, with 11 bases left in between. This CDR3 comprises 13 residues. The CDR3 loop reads CAIIQDNTGELFF. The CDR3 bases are TGTGCCATCATACAGGATAACACCGGGGAGCTGTTTTTT.

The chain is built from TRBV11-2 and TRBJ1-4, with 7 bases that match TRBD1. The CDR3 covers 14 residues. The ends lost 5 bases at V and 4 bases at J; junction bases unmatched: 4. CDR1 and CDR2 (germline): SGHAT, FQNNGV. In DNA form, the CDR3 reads TGTGCCAGCAGCGGCACAGGGGTTAATGAAAAACTGTTTTTT. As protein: CASSGTGVNEKLFF.

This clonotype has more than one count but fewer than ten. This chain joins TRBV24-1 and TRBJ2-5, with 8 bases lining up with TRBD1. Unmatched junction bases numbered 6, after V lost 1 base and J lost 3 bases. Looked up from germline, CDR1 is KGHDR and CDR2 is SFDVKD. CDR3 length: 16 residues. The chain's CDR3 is CATSDFGQGAEETQYF. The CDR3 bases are TGTGCCACCAGTGATTTTGGTCAGGGGGCCGAAGAGACCCAGTACTTC.

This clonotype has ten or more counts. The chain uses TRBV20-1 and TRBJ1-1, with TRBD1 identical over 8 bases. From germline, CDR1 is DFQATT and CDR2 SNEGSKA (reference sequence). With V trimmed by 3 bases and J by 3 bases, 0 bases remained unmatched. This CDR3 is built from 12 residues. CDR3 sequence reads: CSARTGDTEAFF. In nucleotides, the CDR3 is TGCAGTGCTAGGACAGGGGACACTGAAGCTTTCTTT.

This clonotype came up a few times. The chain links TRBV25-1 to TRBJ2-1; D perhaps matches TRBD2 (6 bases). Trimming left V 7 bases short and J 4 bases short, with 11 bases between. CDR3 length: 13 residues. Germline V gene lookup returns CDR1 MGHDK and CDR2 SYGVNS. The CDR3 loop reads CASIGLTYNEQFF. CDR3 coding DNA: TGTGCCAGCATTGGACTAACTTACAATGAGCAGTTCTTC.

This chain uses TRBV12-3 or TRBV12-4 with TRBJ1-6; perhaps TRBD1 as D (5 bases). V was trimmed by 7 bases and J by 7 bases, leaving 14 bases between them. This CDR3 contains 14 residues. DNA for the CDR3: TGTGCCAGCACTCATTCGGGGGGGAATTCACCCCTCCACTTT. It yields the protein CASTHSGGNSPLHF.

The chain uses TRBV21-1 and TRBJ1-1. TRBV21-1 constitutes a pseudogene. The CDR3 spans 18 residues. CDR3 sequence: CASRNKAVGFARNTEAFF. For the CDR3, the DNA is TGTGCCAGCAGGAATAAAGCGGTGGGGTTCGCTCGGAACACTGAAGCTTTCTTT.

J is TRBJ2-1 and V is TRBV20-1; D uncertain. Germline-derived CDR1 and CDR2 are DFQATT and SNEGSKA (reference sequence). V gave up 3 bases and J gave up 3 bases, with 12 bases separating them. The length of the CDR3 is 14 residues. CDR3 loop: CSASGQEFYNEQFF. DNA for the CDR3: TGCAGTGCTAGTGGGCAGGAGTTCTACAATGAGCAGTTCTTC.

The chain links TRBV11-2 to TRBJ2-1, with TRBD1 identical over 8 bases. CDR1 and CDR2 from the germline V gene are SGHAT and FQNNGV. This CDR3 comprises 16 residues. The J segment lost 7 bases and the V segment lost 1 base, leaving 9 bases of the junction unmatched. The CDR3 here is CASSLAWTGISNEQFF. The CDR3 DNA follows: TGTGCCAGCAGCTTAGCCTGGACAGGGATTTCGAATGAGCAGTTCTTC. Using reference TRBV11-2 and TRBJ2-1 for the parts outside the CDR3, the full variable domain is EAGVAQSPRYKIIEKRQSVAFWCNPISGHATLYWYQQILGQGPKLLIQFQNNGVVDDSQLPKDRFSAERLKGVDSTLKIQPAKLEDSAVYLCASSLAWTGISNEQFFGPGTRLTVL.

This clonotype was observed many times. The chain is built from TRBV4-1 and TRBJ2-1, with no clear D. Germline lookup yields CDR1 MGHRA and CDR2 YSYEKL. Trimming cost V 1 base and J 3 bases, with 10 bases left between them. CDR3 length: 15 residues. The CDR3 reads CASSQVGANYNEQFF. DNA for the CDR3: TGCGCCAGCAGCCAAGTCGGTGCAAACTACAATGAGCAGTTCTTC.

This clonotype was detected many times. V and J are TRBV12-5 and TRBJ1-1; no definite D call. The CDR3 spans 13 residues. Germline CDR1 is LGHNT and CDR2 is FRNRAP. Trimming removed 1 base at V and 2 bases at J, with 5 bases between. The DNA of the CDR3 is TGTGCTAGTGGTTTGGGACCAAACACTGAAGCTTTCTTT. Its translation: CASGLGPNTEAFF.

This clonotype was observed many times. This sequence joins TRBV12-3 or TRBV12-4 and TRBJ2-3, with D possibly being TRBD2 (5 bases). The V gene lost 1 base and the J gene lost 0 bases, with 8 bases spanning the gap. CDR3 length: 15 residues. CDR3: CASSLGQRSTDTQYF. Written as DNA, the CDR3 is TGTGCCAGCAGTTTAGGGCAGCGGAGCACAGATACGCAGTATTTT.

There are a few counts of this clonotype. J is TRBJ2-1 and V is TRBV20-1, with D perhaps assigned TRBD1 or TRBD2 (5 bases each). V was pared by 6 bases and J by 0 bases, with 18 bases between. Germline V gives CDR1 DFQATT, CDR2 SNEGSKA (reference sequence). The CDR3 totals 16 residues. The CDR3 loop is CSARDRLLNSYNEQFF. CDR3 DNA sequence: TGCAGTGCCCGGGACCGACTGCTTAACTCCTACAATGAGCAGTTCTTC.

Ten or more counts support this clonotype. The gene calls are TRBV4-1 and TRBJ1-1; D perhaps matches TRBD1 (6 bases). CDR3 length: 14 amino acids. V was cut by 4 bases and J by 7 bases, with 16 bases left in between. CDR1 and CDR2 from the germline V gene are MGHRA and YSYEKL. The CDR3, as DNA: TGCGCCAGCAGCCTCGGTGGGGGGGGCAGTGAAGCTTTCTTT. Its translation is CASSLGGGGSEAFF.